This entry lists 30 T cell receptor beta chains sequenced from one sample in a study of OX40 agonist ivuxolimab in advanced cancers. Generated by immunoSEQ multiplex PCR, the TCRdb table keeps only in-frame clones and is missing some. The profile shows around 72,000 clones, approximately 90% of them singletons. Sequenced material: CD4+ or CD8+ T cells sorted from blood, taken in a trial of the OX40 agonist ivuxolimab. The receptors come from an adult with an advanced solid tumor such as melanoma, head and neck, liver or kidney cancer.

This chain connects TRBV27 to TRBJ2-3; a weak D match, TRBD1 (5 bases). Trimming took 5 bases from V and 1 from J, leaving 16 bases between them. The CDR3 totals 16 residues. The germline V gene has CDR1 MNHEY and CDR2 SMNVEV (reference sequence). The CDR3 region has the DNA TGTGCCAGCAGTGGTCTTGGGGCCCCCCGCACAGATACGCAGTATTTT. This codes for CASSGLGAPRTDTQYF.

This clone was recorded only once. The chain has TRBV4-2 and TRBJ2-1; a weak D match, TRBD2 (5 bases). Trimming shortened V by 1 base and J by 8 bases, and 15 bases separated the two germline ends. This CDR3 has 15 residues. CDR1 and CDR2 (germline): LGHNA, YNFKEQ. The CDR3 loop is CASSQGLGVVDEQFF. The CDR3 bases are TGTGCCAGCAGCCAAGGTCTCGGGGTCGTTGATGAGCAGTTCTTC.

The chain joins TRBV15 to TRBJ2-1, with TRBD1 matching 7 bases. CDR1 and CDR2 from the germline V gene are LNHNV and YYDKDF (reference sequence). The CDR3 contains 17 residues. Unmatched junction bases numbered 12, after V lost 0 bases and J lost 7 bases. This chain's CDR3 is CATSRDVGGRGSNEQFF. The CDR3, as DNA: TGTGCCACCAGCAGAGATGTAGGGGGCCGAGGAAGTAATGAGCAGTTCTTC.

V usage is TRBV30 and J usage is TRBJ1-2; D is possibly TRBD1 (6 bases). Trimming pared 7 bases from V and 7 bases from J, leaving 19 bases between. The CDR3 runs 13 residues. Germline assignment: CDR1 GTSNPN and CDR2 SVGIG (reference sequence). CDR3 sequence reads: CAFGGPRTSGYTF. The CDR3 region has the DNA TGTGCCTTCGGGGGGCCCAGGACCTCTGGCTACACCTTC.

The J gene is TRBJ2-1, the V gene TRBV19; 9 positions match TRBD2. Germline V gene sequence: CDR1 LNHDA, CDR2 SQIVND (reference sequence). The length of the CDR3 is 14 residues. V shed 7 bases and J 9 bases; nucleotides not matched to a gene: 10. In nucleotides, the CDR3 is TGTGCCAGTATTAGCGGGGGATTCACCGGTGAGCAGTTCTTC. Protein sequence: CASISGGFTGEQFF.

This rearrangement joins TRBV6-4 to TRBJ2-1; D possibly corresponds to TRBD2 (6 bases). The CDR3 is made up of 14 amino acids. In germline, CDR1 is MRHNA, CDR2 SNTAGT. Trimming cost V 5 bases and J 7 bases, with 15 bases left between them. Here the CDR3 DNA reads TGTGCCAGCAGTAGGCGATGGCGGGATAATGAGCAGTTCTTC. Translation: CASSRRWRDNEQFF.

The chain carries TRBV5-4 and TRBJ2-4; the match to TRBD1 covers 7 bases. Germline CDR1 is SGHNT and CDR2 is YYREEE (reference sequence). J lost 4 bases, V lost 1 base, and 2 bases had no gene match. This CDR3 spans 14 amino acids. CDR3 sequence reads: CASSLTGVKNIQYF. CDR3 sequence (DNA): TGTGCCAGCAGCTTGACAGGGGTGAAAAACATTCAGTACTTC.

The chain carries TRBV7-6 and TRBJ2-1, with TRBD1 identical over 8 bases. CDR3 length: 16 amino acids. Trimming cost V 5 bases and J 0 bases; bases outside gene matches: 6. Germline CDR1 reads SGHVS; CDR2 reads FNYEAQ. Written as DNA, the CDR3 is TGTGCCAGCAGCGCCCGGACAGGGAGCTCCTACAATGAGCAGTTCTTC. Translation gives CASSARTGSSYNEQFF.

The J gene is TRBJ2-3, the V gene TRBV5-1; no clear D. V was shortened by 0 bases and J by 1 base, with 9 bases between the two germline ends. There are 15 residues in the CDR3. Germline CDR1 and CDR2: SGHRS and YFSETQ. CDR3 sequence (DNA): TGCGCCAGCAGCTTGGCTGCCAGTCGCACAGATACGCAGTATTTT. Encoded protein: CASSLAASRTDTQYF.

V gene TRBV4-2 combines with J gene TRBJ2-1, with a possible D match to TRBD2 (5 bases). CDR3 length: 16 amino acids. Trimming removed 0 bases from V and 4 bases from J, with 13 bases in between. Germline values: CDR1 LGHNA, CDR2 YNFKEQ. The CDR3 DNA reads TGTGCCAGCAGCCAAGAGGGAAGAGCGGAATACAATGAGCAGTTCTTC. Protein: CASSQEGRAEYNEQFF.

The CDR3 sequence: CASSPRTGDNTEAFF. CDR3 bases: TGTGCCAGTAGTCCGCGGACAGGAGATAACACTGAAGCTTTCTTT. The genes are TRBV19 and TRBJ1-1, with 7 bases that match TRBD1. The CDR3 runs 15 residues. V lost 5 bases, J lost 2 bases, and 8 bases stayed unmatched. Germline V CDR1 and CDR2: LNHDA, SQIVND (reference sequence).

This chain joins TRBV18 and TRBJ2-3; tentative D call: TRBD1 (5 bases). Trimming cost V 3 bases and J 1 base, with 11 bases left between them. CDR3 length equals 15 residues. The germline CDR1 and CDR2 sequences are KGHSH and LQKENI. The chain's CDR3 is CASSPTLGGTDTQYF. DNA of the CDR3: TGTGCCAGCTCACCCACCCTAGGGGGCACAGATACGCAGTATTTT. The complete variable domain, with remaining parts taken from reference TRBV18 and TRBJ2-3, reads NAGVMQNPRHLVRRRGQEARLRCSPMKGHSHVYWYRQLPEEGLKFMVYLQKENIIDESGMPKERFSAEFPKEGPSILRIQQVVRGDSAAYFCASSPTLGGTDTQYFGPGTRLTVL.

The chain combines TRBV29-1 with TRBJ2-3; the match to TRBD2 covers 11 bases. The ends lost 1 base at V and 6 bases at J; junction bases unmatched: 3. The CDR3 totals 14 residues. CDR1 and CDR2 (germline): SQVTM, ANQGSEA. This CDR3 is CSVEGASGRDTQYF. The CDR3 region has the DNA TGCAGCGTTGAAGGGGCTAGCGGGAGGGATACGCAGTATTTT.

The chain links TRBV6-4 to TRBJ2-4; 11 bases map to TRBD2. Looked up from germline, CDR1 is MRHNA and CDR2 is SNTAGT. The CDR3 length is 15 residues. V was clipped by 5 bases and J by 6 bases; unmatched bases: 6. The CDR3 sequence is CASSLLAGEGNIQYF. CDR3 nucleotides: TGTGCCAGCAGTCTACTAGCGGGAGAAGGAAACATTCAGTACTTC.

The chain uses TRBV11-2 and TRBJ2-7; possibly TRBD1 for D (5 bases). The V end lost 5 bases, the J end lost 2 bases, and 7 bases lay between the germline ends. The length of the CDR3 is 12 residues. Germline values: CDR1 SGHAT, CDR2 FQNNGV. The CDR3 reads CASSGQAYEQYF. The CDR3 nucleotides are TGTGCCAGCAGCGGACAAGCCTACGAGCAGTACTTC.

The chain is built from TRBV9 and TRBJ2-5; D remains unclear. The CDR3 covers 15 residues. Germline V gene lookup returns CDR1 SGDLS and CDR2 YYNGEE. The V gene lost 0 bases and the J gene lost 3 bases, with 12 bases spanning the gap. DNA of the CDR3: TGTGCCAGCAGCGTAGAGGGCAGGCGTGAAGAGACCCAGTACTTC. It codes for CASSVEGRREETQYF.

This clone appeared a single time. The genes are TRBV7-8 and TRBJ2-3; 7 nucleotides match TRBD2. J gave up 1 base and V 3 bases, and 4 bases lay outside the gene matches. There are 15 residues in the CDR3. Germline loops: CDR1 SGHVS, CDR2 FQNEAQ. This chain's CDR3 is CASSFPGGGTDTQYF. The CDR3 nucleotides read TGTGCCAGCAGCTTCCCGGGAGGAGGCACAGATACGCAGTATTTT. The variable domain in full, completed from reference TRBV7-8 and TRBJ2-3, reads GAGVSQSPRYKVAKRGQDVALRCDPISGHVSLFWYQQALGQGPEFLTYFQNEAQLDKSGLPSDRFFAERPEGSVSTLKIQRTQQEDSAVYLCASSFPGGGTDTQYFGPGTRLTVL.

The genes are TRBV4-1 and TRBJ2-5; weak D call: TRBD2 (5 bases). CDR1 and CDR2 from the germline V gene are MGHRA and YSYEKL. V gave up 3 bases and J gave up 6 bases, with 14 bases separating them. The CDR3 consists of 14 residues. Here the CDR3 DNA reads TGCGCCAGCAGCCAGCCAACAGACGGGAAGACCCAGTACTTC. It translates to CASSQPTDGKTQYF.

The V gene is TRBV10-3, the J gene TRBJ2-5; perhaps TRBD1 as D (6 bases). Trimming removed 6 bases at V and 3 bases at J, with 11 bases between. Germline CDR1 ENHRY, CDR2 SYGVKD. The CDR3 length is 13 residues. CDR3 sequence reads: CAIRRTAEETQYF. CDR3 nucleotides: TGTGCCATCAGGAGGACAGCAGAAGAGACCCAGTACTTC.

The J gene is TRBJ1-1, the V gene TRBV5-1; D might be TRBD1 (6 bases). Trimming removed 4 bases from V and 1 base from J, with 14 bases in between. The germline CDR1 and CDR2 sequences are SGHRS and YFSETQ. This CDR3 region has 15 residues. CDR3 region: CASSGGGPPNTEAFF. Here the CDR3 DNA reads TGCGCCAGCAGCGGCGGGGGGCCGCCGAACACTGAAGCTTTCTTT.

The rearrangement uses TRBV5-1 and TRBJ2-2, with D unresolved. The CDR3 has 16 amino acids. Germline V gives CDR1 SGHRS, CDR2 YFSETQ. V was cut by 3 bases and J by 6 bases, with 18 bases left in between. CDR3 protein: CASSSLPVLGPGELFF. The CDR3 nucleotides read TGCGCCAGCAGCTCCTTACCCGTTCTAGGCCCCGGGGAGCTGTTTTTT.

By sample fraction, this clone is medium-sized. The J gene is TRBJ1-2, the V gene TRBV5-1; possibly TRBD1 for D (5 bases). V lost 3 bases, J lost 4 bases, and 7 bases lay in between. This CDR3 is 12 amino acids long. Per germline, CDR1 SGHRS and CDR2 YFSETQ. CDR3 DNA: TGCGCCAGCAGCTCAGGGAGCTATGGCTACACCTTC. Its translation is CASSSGSYGYTF.

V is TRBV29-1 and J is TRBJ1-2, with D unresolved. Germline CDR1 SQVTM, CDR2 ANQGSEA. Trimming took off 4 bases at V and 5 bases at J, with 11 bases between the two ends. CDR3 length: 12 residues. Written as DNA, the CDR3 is TGCAGCGTTGCGGTCGCTTCTTATGGCTACACCTTC. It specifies CSVAVASYGYTF. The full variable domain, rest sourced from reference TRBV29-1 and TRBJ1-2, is SAVISQKPSRDICQRGTSLTIQCQVDSQVTMMFWYRQQPGQSLTLIATANQGSEATYESGFVIDKFPISRPNLTFSTLTVSNMSPEDSSIYLCSVAVASYGYTFGSGTRLTVV.

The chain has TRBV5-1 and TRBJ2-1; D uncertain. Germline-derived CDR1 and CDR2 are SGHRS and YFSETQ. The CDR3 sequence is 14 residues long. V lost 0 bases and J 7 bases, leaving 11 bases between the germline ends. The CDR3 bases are TGCGCCAGCAGCTTGGCACAGACCGGGAATGAGCAGTTCTTC. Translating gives CASSLAQTGNEQFF.

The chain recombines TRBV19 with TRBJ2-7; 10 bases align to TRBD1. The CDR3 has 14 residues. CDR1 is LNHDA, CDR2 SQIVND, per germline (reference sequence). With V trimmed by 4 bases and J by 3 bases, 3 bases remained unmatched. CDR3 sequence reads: CASSNRDRGYEQYF. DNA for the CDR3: TGTGCCAGTAGTAACCGGGACAGGGGCTACGAGCAGTACTTC.

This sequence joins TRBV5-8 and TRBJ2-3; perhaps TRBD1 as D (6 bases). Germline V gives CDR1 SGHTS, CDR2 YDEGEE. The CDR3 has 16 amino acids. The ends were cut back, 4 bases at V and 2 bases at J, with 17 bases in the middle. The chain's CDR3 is CASSPGQSQFTDTQYF. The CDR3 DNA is TGTGCCAGCAGCCCAGGACAGTCCCAATTCACAGATACGCAGTATTTT.

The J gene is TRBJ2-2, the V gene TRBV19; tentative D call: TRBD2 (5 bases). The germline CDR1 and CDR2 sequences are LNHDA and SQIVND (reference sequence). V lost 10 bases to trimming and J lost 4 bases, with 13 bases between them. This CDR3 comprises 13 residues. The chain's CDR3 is CATPSRFTGELFF. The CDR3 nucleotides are TGTGCCACTCCTAGCCGATTCACCGGGGAGCTGTTTTTT.

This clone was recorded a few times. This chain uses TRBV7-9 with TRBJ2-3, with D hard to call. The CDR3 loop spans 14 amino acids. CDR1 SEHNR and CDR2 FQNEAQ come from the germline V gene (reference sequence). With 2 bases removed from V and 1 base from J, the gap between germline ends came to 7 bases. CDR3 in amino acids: CASSLTARTDTQYF. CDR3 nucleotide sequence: TGTGCCAGCAGCTTAACGGCCCGCACAGATACGCAGTATTTT.

CDR3: CASSPPSGAGELFF. The CDR3 nucleotides read TGTGCCAGCTCACCCCCCTCTGGGGCCGGGGAGCTGTTTTTT. The J gene is TRBJ2-2, the V gene TRBV18, with D uncertain. V lost 3 bases, J lost 6 bases, and 11 bases lay in between. The CDR3 contains 14 residues. Per the germline V gene, CDR1 is KGHSH and CDR2 is LQKENI.

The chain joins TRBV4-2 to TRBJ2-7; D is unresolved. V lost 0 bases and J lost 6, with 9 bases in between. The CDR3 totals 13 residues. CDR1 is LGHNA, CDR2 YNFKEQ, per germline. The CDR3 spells CASSQEPYSEQYF. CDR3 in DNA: TGTGCCAGCAGCCAAGAACCCTATAGCGAGCAGTACTTC.